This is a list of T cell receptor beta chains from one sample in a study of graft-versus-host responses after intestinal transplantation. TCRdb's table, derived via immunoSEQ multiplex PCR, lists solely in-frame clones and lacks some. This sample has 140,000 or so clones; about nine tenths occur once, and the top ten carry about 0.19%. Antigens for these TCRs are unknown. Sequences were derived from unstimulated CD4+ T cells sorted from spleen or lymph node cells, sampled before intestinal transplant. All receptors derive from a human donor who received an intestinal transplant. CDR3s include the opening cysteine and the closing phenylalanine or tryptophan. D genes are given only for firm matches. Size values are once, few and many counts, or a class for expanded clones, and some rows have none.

CASSYEGSYTF | TGCGCCAGCAGCTACGAGGGGAGCTACACCTTC | once | . | TRBJ1-2 | TRBV5-1
CASIGTGVSYEQYF | TGTGCCAGCATAGGGACAGGGGTCTCCTACGAGCAGTACTTC | . | TRBD1 | TRBJ2-7 | TRBV6-6
CASNPQVSSYEQYF | TGTGCCAGCAACCCTCAGGTCAGCTCCTACGAGCAGTACTTC | . | . | TRBJ2-7 | TRBV2
CASWSETYEQYF | TGTGCCAGCTGGTCGGAGACCTACGAGCAGTACTTC | . | . | TRBJ2-7 | TRBV6-5
CASSYSSPGEQYF | TGTGCCAGCAGTTACTCTTCCCCCGGGGAGCAGTACTTC | once | . | TRBJ2-7 | TRBV6-6
CASSPTLGGGTEAFF | TGCGCCAGCAGCCCGACTTTAGGGGGGGGAACTGAAGCTTTCTTT | . | . | TRBJ1-1 | TRBV5-1
CASSSGQGREETQYF | TGTGCCAGTAGTAGTGGACAGGGAAGAGAGGAGACCCAGTACTTC | . | TRBD1 | TRBJ2-5 | TRBV19
CASSGGLAGAFYEQYF | TGCGCCAGCAGCGGGGGACTAGCGGGCGCCTTCTACGAGCAGTACTTC | . | TRBD2 | TRBJ2-7 | TRBV5-1
CASSLNGLNTGELFF | TGTGCCAGCAGCTTAAACGGGCTTAACACCGGGGAGCTGTTTTTT | . | . | TRBJ2-2 | TRBV7-3
CASSVGFSGRSYEQYF | TGTGCCAGCAGCGTAGGTTTTAGCGGAAGATCCTACGAGCAGTACTTC | . | . | TRBJ2-7 | TRBV9
CASSRGISGSSYEQYF | TGTGCCAGCAGCCGAGGGATTAGCGGGAGCTCCTACGAGCAGTACTTC | . | TRBD2 | TRBJ2-7 | TRBV4-2
CASSVEGLADRTDTQYF | TGTGCCAGCAGCGTAGAGGGACTAGCGGATCGCACAGATACGCAGTATTTT | . | TRBD2 | TRBJ2-3 | TRBV9
CASSLILAGAYEQYF | TGTGCCAGCAGCTTGATTCTAGCGGGAGCGTACGAGCAGTACTTC | . | TRBD2 | TRBJ2-7 | TRBV5-5
CASRGQGAVYNEQFF | TGTGCCAGCCGGGGACAGGGGGCGGTCTACAATGAGCAGTTCTTC | once | TRBD1 | TRBJ2-1 | TRBV19
CASSLWRSEQYF | TGTGCCAGCAGTTTATGGCGTTCCGAGCAGTACTTC | . | . | TRBJ2-7 | TRBV28
CASSPPLSLAGGEQYF | TGTGCCAGCTCACCACCGTTGTCTCTAGCGGGAGGCGAGCAGTACTTC | . | TRBD2 | TRBJ2-7 | TRBV18
CASSHRGAGTGELFF | TGTGCCAGCAGCCACAGGGGCGCCGGCACCGGGGAGCTGTTTTTT | . | TRBD1 | TRBJ2-2 | TRBV7-9
CASSIFRAGDQPQHF | TGTGCCAGTAGTATTTTTAGGGCCGGAGATCAGCCCCAGCATTTT | . | . | TRBJ1-5 | TRBV19
CASRPSTMAGELFF | TGTGCCAGCAGGCCCTCGACTATGGCCGGGGAGCTGTTTTTT | once | . | TRBJ2-2 | TRBV2
CAISDLATEAFF | TGTGCCATCAGTGATCTAGCCACTGAAGCTTTCTTT | . | . | TRBJ1-1 | TRBV10-3
CSASAETQYF | TGCAGTGCTAGTGCAGAGACCCAGTACTTC | . | . | TRBJ2-5 | TRBV20-1
CASSTWRGQETQYF | TGTGCCAGTAGTACCTGGAGGGGCCAAGAGACCCAGTACTTC | . | . | TRBJ2-5 | TRBV19
CASTRQGNEQFF | TGTGCCAGCACGCGTCAGGGGAATGAGCAGTTCTTC | . | . | TRBJ2-1 | TRBV7-9
CASSIPGLTGNTQYF | TGTGCCAGCAGCATTCCGGGACTAACGGGTAATACGCAGTATTTT | . | TRBD2 | TRBJ2-3 | TRBV7-2
CAIISGNTIYF | TGTGCCATCATATCCGGAAACACCATATATTTT | few | . | TRBJ1-3 | TRBV10-3
CAWSAPPGGGKDGYTF | TGTGCCTGGAGTGCCCCACCGGGGGGTGGAAAAGATGGCTACACCTTC | . | . | TRBJ1-2 | TRBV30
CASSLLGDRGRHQPQHF | TGTGCCAGCAGTTTATTAGGGGACAGGGGACGACATCAGCCCCAGCATTTT | . | TRBD1 | TRBJ1-5 | TRBV28
CASSLPLAVTGELFF | TGTGCCAGCAGCTTGCCACTAGCGGTTACCGGGGAGCTGTTTTTT | . | TRBD2 | TRBJ2-2 | TRBV7-2
CVSSSTGSYGYTF | TGTGTCAGCAGCTCAACAGGGTCCTATGGCTACACCTTC | . | . | TRBJ1-2 | TRBV11-2
CASSESGTSEAFF | TGTGCCAGCAGTGAATCCGGGACGTCCGAAGCTTTCTTT | . | . | TRBJ1-1 | TRBV6-1
CSVDMVPGTQYF | TGCAGCGTTGATATGGTCCCAGGGACCCAGTACTTC | . | . | TRBJ2-5 | TRBV29-1